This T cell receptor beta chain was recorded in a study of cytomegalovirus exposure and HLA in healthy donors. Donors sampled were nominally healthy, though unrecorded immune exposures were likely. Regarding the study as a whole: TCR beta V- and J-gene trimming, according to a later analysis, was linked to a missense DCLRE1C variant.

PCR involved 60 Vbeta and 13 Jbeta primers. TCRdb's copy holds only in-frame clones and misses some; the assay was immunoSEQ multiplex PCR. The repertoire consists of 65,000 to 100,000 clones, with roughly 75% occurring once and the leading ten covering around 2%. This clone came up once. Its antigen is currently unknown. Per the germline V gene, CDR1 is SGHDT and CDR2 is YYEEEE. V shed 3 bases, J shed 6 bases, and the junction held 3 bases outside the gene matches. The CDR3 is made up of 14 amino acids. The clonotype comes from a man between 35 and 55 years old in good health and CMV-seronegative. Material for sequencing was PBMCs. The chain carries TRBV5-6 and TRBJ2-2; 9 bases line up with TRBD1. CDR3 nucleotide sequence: TGTGCCAGCAGCTCGGACAGGGGCGCCGGGGAGCTGTTTTTT. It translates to CASSSDRGAGELFF.